The sequence of this T cell receptor (beta chain) was determined in a study of OX40 agonist ivuxolimab in advanced cancers. Study details: Patients in the trial were receiving intravenous ivuxolimab every 2 weeks, at doses of 0.01 to 10 mg/kg.

CDR3 length: 18 residues. Looked up from germline, CDR1 is LNHDA and CDR2 is SQIVND (reference sequence). The V gene end was trimmed by 3 bases and the J gene end by 5 bases; junction bases not matched to a gene: 16. This clone was picked up a small number of times. As yet, its antigen is unknown. Overall study findings and caveats: Compared with CD4+, CD8+ T cells on average had more expanded clones. CD4+ and CD8+ blood T cells expanded clonally by week 6 at 0.1 to 3.0 mg/kg.

Libraries were prepared by immunoSEQ multiplex PCR; TCRdb keeps only in-frame clonotypes and omits some of them. The sample yields 70,000 to 95,000 clones, 80% to 90% seen once. J is TRBJ1-5 and V is TRBV19; 7 nucleotides match TRBD1. The sequencing used CD4+ or CD8+ T cells sorted from blood, collected in a trial of the OX40 agonist ivuxolimab. The receptor was derived from an adult with an advanced solid tumor such as melanoma, head and neck, liver or kidney cancer. The CDR3 DNA reads TGTGCCAGTAGTATCTCCCCCACGGGACAGCACTATTATCAGCCCCAGCATTTT. Translation gives CASSISPTGQHYYQPQHF.